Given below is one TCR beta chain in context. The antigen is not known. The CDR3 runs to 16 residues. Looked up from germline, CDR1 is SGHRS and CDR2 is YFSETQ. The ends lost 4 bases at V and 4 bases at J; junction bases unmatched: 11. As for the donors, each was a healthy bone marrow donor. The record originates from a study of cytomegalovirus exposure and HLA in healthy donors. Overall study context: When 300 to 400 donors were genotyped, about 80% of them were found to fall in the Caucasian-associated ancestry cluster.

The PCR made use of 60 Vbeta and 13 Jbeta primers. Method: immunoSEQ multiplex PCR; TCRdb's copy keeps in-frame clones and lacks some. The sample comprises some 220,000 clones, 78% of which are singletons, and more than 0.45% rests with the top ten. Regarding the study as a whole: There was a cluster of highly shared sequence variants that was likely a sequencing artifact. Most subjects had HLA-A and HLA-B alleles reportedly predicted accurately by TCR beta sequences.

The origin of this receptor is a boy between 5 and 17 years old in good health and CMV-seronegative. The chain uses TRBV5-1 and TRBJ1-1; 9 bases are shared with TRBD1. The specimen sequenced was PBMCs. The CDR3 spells CASSTWTGERSTEAFF. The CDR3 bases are TGCGCCAGCAGCACCTGGACAGGGGAAAGGTCCACTGAAGCTTTCTTT.